One sample yielded the 7 T cell receptor beta chains listed below, sequenced in a study of cytomegalovirus exposure and HLA in healthy donors. Both 60 Vbeta primers and 13 Jbeta primers went into the PCR. Measured with immunoSEQ multiplex PCR; TCRdb has only the in-frame clones, and not every one. The sample shows more than 80,000 clones, 69% of them seen only once. Sequencing input: PBMCs. These receptors originate from a man aged 50 to 59 in good health and CMV-seronegative.

A word on this clone: The germline gene is not matched at one end of the junction; a read error may be the cause. V is TRBV7-2 and J is TRBJ2-5; 11 bases line up with TRBD2. CDR1 SGHTA and CDR2 FQGNSA come from the germline V gene. The length of the CDR3 is 12 residues. The CDR3 coding sequence is TGTGCCAGCAGCATAGCGGGGGGGCCGGAATACTTC. It codes for CASSIAGGPEYF.

This clone showed up just a few times. This chain joins TRBV11-3 and TRBJ2-2, with D unresolved. The CDR3 runs to 13 residues. Trimming removed 0 bases from V and 4 bases from J, with 3 bases in between. Germline V CDR1 and CDR2: SGHNT, YENEEA. CDR3 protein: CASSLDGTGELFF. The CDR3 DNA is TGTGCCAGCAGCTTAGACGGCACCGGGGAGCTGTTTTTT.

This rearrangement joins TRBV5-1 to TRBJ2-3, with 7 bases fitting TRBD2. Germline V gene data show CDR1 as SGHRS and CDR2 as YFSETQ. V lost 3 bases and J lost 3; bases outside the gene matches: 4. The CDR3 spans 14 residues. Here the CDR3 reads CASSYFGGTDTQYF. The CDR3 coding sequence is TGCGCCAGCAGCTATTTCGGGGGGACAGATACGCAGTATTTT.

The chain recombines TRBV4-1 with TRBJ2-5; TRBD2 matches at 10 bases. After removal of 0 bases from V and 5 bases from J, the junction contained 9 bases not matched to a gene. CDR3 length: 17 amino acids. Looked up from germline, CDR1 is MGHRA and CDR2 is YSYEKL. The CDR3 coding sequence is TGCGCCAGCAGCCAAGATCCCAGCGGGAGGGCCTGGGAGACCCAGTACTTC. It yields the protein CASSQDPSGRAWETQYF.

The V and J genes are TRBV4-3 and TRBJ1-2; D is perhaps TRBD1 (5 bases). With 4 bases removed from V and 3 bases from J, the gap between germline ends came to 15 bases. This CDR3 has 15 residues. CDR1 is LGHNA and CDR2 is YSLEER in the germline V gene. The CDR3, as DNA: TGCGCCAGCAGCCCATATGGGTCAGGGCACTATGGCTACACCTTC. Protein sequence: CASSPYGSGHYGYTF.

This chain joins TRBV6-5 and TRBJ1-1; the D gene is possibly TRBD1 (6 bases). Per germline, CDR1 MNHEY and CDR2 SVGAGI. V lost 4 bases to trimming and J lost 3 bases, with 15 bases between them. The CDR3 is 15 amino acids. The CDR3 nucleotides are TGTGCCAGCAGTTCGGACAGCCCATGGGACACTGAAGCTTTCTTT. This sequence encodes CASSSDSPWDTEAFF.

This clone was counted once. The genes are TRBV20-1 and TRBJ2-1; perhaps TRBD2 as D (6 bases). The CDR3 consists of 11 residues. Trimming took off 5 bases at V and 10 bases at J, with 12 bases between the two ends. Germline V gene lookup returns CDR1 DFQATT and CDR2 SNEGSKA (reference sequence). CDR3 loop: CSAPTSWEQFF. The CDR3 region has the DNA TGCAGTGCTCCTACTAGCTGGGAGCAGTTCTTC.